Included here is one TCR beta chain sequence, with context. Followed over time, Seattle patients had been enrolled while infection was active. This CDR3 contains 13 residues. In germline, CDR1 is SGDLS, CDR2 YYNGEE. Trimming shortened V by 4 bases and J by 0 bases, and 8 bases separated the two germline ends. This specimen comes from a study of blood T cell repertoires in COVID-19. Study context: The cDNA or gDNA used as material had been derived from T cells, B-cell-depleted T cells, or PBMCs.

As handled by the study authors: Amplification of reference gene primers provided the estimated nucleated cell counts. Method: immunoSEQ multiplex PCR; TCRdb's copy keeps in-frame clones and lacks some. V, J and clone size were drawn from that table, and D and trimming were deduced from the DNA. Of about 52,000 clones listed, 70% to 85% are singletons. The J gene is TRBJ2-7, the V gene TRBV9; weak D call: TRBD2 (6 bases). The receptor's source is a man at least 80 years old with COVID-19, enrolled during active disease. The sequenced sample consisted of peripheral blood. As DNA, the CDR3 is TGTGCCAGCAGCCCCGGGGGCTCCTACGAGCAGTACTTC. Translation gives CASSPGGSYEQYF.